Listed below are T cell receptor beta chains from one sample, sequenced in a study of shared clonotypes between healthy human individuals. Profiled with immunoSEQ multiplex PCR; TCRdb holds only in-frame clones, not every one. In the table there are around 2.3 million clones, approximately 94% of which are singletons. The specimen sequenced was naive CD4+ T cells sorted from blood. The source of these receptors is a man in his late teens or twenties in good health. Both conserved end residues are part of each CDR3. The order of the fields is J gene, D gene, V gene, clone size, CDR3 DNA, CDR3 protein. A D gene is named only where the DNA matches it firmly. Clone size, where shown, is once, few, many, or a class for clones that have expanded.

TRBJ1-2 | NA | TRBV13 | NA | TGTGCCAGCAGCTCACCGGGACGGGACTATGGCTACACCTTC | CASSSPGRDYGYTF
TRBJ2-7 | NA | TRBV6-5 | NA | TGTGCCAGCAGTTTATCTCTGGGCTTCCACGAGCAGTACTTC | CASSLSLGFHEQYF
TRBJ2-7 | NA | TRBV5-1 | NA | TGCGCCAGCAGCTTTACAGGGATTGGCTATAAGGGAATTTGGTACGAGCAGTACTTC | CASSFTGIGYKGIWYEQYF
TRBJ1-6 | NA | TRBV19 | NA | TGTGCCAGCCGGGACCCACGTCTGAGTAATTCACCCCTCCACTTT | CASRDPRLSNSPLHF
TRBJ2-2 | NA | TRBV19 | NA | TGTGCCAGTAGTCCCTCGGACAGAGGGGTAGTTGGCGTCGGGGAGCTGTTTTTT | CASSPSDRGVVGVGELFF
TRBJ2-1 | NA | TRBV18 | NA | TGTGCCAGCTCACCACCTGCGGGACCTCCCTACAATGAGCAGTTCTTC | CASSPPAGPPYNEQFF
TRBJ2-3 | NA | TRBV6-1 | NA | TGTGCCAGCAGTGAAGGGGGGCGCGGTGATACGCAGTATTTT | CASSEGGRGDTQYF
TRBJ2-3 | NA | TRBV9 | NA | TGTGCCAGCAGCGCTCAGGGTATTGGCACAGATACGCAGTATTTT | CASSAQGIGTDTQYF
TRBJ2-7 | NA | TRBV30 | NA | TGTGCCTGGAGATCACACAGCTCCTACGAGCAGTACTTC | CAWRSHSSYEQYF
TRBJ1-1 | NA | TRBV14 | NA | TGTGCCAGCAGCTCTCGGACGGAGAACACTGAAGCTTTCTTT | CASSSRTENTEAFF
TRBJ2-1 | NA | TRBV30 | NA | TGTGCCGGGTTGAGGACGGTGAGCTCCTACAATGAGCAGTTCTTC | CAGLRTVSSYNEQFF
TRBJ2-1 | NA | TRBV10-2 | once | TGCGCCAGCAGTGAGTCTCTGGGGCGGTTCTTC | CASSESLGRFF
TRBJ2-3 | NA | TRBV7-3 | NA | TGTGCCAGCAGCTTAGGTGGGCACGGAGATACGCAGTATTTT | CASSLGGHGDTQYF
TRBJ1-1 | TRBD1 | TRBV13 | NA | TGTGCCAGCAGCTTAAGGGACAGGGTGACTGAAGCTTTCTTT | CASSLRDRVTEAFF
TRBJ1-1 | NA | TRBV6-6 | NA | TGTGCCAGCAGTTACTCAACAGGCGGGGCGAACACTGAAGCTTTCTTT | CASSYSTGGANTEAFF
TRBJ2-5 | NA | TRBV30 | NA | TGTGCCTGGAGTGGGGAAGAGACCCAGTACTTC | CAWSGEETQYF
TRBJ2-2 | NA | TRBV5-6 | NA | TGTGCCAGCAGCTTGGGGTGTACTGGGGGCTTGACCGGGGAGCTGTTTTTT | CASSLGCTGGLTGELFF
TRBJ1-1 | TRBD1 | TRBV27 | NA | TGTGCCAGCAGTCCCCGACAGGGTAGGACTGAAGCTTTCTTT | CASSPRQGRTEAFF
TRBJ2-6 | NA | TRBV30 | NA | TGTGCCTGGGCTGGGGGGGCCTCTGGGGCCAACGTCCTGACTTTC | CAWAGGASGANVLTF
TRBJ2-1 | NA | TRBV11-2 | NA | TGTGCCAGCAGCCTTGGAACTAGCAGAAACAATGAGCAGTTCTTC | CASSLGTSRNNEQFF
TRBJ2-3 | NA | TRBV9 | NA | TGTGCCAGCAAATCTGGGACAGATACGCAGTATTTT | CASKSGTDTQYF
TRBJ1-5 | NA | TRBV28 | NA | TGTGCCAGCAGCTGGGCGGGGGTAAGGGATCAGCCCCAGCATTTT | CASSWAGVRDQPQHF
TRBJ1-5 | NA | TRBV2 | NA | TGTGCCAGCACATTGGGCTATAGCAATCAGCCCCAGCATTTT | CASTLGYSNQPQHF
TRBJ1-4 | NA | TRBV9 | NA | TGTGCCAGCAGCGTAGGGGCAGCTCAAGTTGAAAAACTGTTTTTT | CASSVGAAQVEKLFF
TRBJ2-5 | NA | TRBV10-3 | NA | TGTGCCATCAGTGAGTCGCAGGGAGTAATGGGAGAGACCCAGTACTTC | CAISESQGVMGETQYF
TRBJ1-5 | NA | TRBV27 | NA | TGTGCCAGCAGTGGCCCCGGGCAGAATCAGCCCCAGCATTTT | CASSGPGQNQPQHF
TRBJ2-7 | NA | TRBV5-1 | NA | TGCGCCAGCAGCTTGAACATGGGTCCCCCCTACGAGCAGTACTTC | CASSLNMGPPYEQYF
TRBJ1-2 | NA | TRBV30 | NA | TGTGCCTGGAGTGGGGGGATCGGCTACACCTTC | CAWSGGIGYTF
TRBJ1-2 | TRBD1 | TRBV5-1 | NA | TGCGCCAGCAACCGGGGACAGGACTATGGCTACACCTTC | CASNRGQDYGYTF
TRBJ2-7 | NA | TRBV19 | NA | TGTGCCAGTAGTATGAGAGGGAATGGCTACGAGCAGTACTTC | CASSMRGNGYEQYF
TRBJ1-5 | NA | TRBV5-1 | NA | TGCGCCAGCAGCTTGGACGCGGGGCGCAATCAGCCCCAGCATTTT | CASSLDAGRNQPQHF
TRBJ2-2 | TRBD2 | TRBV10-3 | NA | TGTGCCATCAGTGATGGGGGCAGGACTAGCGGGAGTGGGACCGGGGAGCTGTTTTTT | CAISDGGRTSGSGTGELFF
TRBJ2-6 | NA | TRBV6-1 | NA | TGTGCCAGCAGTGAAGAGGCGGCGGGGGCCAACGTCCTGACTTTC | CASSEEAAGANVLTF
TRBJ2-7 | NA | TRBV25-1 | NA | TGTGCCAGCAGTGCCTACTGGGAGCAGTACTTC | CASSAYWEQYF
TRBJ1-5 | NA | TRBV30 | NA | TGTGCCTACAGTACAGGGAAACCAAGTCAGCCCCAGCATTTT | CAYSTGKPSQPQHF
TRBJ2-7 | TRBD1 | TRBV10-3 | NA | TGTGCCATGGGGACAGGGGGCACCTACGAGCAGTACTTC | CAMGTGGTYEQYF
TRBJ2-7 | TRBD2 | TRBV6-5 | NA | TGTGCCAGCAGTTACTCTGGTGGACTAGCGGGGAACGAGCAGTACTTC | CASSYSGGLAGNEQYF
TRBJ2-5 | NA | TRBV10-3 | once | TGTGCCATCAGTGAGAGTCAAGAGACCCAGTACTTC | CAISESQETQYF
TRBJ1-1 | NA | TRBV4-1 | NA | TGCGCCAGCAGCCAAGTTGCCGTTGTGGCCGCTGAAGCTTTCTTT | CASSQVAVVAAEAFF
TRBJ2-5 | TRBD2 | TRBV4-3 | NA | TGCGCCAGCAGCTTTGGGGGTAGCGGGGTCCAAGAGACCCAGTACTTC | CASSFGGSGVQETQYF
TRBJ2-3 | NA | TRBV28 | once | TGTGCCAGCAGTTTCTTCGGGGGCGATACGCAGTATTTT | CASSFFGGDTQYF
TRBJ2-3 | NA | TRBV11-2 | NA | TGTGCCAGCAGCCCTGACCTCCAGACAGATACGCAGTATTTT | CASSPDLQTDTQYF
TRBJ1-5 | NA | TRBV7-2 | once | TGTGCCAGCAGCTTAGCGGGGGGCCACAATCAGCCCCAGCATTTT | CASSLAGGHNQPQHF
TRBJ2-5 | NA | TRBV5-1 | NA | TGCGCCAGCAGCTTTGGACACCGCCAAGAGACCCAGTACTTC | CASSFGHRQETQYF
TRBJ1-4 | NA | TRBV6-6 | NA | TGTGCCAGCAGTTCCGTCCGGGGAGTAACTAATGAAAAACTGTTTTTT | CASSSVRGVTNEKLFF
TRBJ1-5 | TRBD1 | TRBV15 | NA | TGTGCCACCAGCAGACAGGGGGCACATAGCAATCAGCCCCAGCATTTT | CATSRQGAHSNQPQHF
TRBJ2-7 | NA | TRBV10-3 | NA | TGTGCCTCCCAGGGTAGCTCGGACGAGCAGTACTTC | CASQGSSDEQYF
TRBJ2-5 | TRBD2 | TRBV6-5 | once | TGTGCCAGCAGTTACGGCGGGACTAGCGGGACCCAGTACTTC | CASSYGGTSGTQYF
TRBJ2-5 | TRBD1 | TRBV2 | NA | TGTGCCAGCAGCCCGGGACAGGGGCTAGAGACCCAGTACTTC | CASSPGQGLETQYF
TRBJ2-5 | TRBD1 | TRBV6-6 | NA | TGTGCCAGCAGTCCAGACAGGGGGCGCGGGAAGACCCAGTACTTC | CASSPDRGRGKTQYF
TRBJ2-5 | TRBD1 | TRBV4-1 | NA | TGCGCCAGCAGCCAGACAGGGGGTTCAGAGACCCAGTACTTC | CASSQTGGSETQYF
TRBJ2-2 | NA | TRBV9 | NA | TGTGCCAGCAGCGTAGGACTTTTTCCGAACACCGGGGAGCTGTTTTTT | CASSVGLFPNTGELFF
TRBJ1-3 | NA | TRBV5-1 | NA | TGCGCCAGCCAGCGGGGGGGTGGCTCTGGAAACACCATATATTTT | CASQRGGGSGNTIYF
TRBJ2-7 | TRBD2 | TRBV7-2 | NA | TGTGCCAGCAGCTGGACTAGCGGGAGGACCCTCTACGAGCAGTACTTC | CASSWTSGRTLYEQYF
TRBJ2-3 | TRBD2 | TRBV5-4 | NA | TGTGCCAGCAGCTTGGGGGGAGGGGCGGATACGCAGTATTTT | CASSLGGGADTQYF